This TCR beta chain was recovered during a study of early T cells in non-severe SARS-CoV-2 infection. Study in general: Sequencing used unsorted whole-blood bulk RNA, so chains lack pairing.

Unique molecular identifiers (one per individual cDNA molecule) were attached. TCRdb re-called the 5' RACE reads through MiXCR, storing one row per CDR3 protein. Among about 110,000 distinct CDR3 sequences listed, 10% to 15% were seen once. Germline lookup yields CDR1 PRHDT and CDR2 FYEKMQ (reference sequence). The trim removed 5 bases at V and 2 bases at J, leaving 12 bases unmatched. The CDR3 covers 18 residues. The sample in question was whole blood, obtained at baseline. The sequence came from an adult who was a healthcare worker with PCR-confirmed SARS-CoV-2 infection or an uninfected control (not recorded which). The chain uses TRBV13 and TRBJ2-3, with 11 bases identical to TRBD2. The CDR3 DNA reads TGTGCCAGCAGCCAAGGACTAGCGGGCTATCCCGACACAGATACGCAGTATTTT. Translating gives CASSQGLAGYPDTDTQYF.